These T cell receptor beta chains were read from a single sample in a study of immune evolution from preneoplasia to lung adenocarcinoma. Data came from immunoSEQ multiplex PCR; TCRdb stores just in-frame clones and leaves some out. This table holds about 6,500 clones, around 80% found once. Sequenced input: FFPE invasive lung adenocarcinoma tissue. These receptors were taken from a person between 55 and 69 years old with lung adenocarcinoma. Each CDR3 is given with its conserved first and last residue. Each record gives: V gene, J gene, clone size, D gene, CDR3 length, CDR3 protein, CDR3 DNA. D genes are given only for firm matches. Clone size appears in some rows only: once, few, many, or a class for an expanded clone.

V gene: TRBV11-2; J gene: TRBJ2-5; clone size: few; D gene: NA; CDR3 length: 17; CDR3 protein: CASSLGAGGGYQETQYF; CDR3 DNA: TGTGCCAGCAGCTTAGGAGCAGGGGGAGGGTACCAAGAGACCCAGTACTTC
V gene: TRBV2; J gene: TRBJ2-6; clone size: once; D gene: NA; CDR3 length: 13; CDR3 protein: CASKFSGANVLTF; CDR3 DNA: TGTGCCAGCAAGTTCTCTGGGGCCAACGTCCTGACTTTC
V gene: TRBV4-2; J gene: TRBJ1-2; clone size: NA; D gene: NA; CDR3 length: 15; CDR3 protein: CASSHGRGDTYGYTF; CDR3 DNA: TGTGCCAGCAGCCATGGAAGGGGGGATACGTATGGCTACACCTTC
V gene: TRBV10-1; J gene: TRBJ2-1; clone size: NA; D gene: NA; CDR3 length: 13; CDR3 protein: CASSESGRQEQFF; CDR3 DNA: TGCGCCAGCAGTGAGTCGGGCAGGCAGGAGCAGTTCTTC
V gene: TRBV5-1; J gene: TRBJ2-2; clone size: NA; D gene: NA; CDR3 length: 15; CDR3 protein: CASSYNPTETGELFF; CDR3 DNA: TGCGCCAGCAGCTATAATCCGACGGAAACCGGGGAGCTGTTTTTT
V gene: TRBV5-1; J gene: TRBJ1-4; clone size: NA; D gene: NA; CDR3 length: 15; CDR3 protein: CASSLGRGTNEKLFF; CDR3 DNA: TGCGCCAGCAGCTTGGGGAGGGGGACTAATGAAAAACTGTTTTTT
V gene: TRBV5-1; J gene: TRBJ2-1; clone size: NA; D gene: NA; CDR3 length: 16; CDR3 protein: CASSTSGAVVWDEQFF; CDR3 DNA: TGCGCCAGCAGCACCTCAGGGGCCGTTGTGTGGGATGAGCAGTTCTTC
V gene: TRBV6-5; J gene: TRBJ2-6; clone size: NA; D gene: NA; CDR3 length: 15; CDR3 protein: CASRAGLSGANVLTF; CDR3 DNA: TGTGCCAGCAGAGCAGGGCTTTCTGGGGCCAACGTCCTGACTTTC
V gene: TRBV29-1; J gene: TRBJ2-1; clone size: once; D gene: NA; CDR3 length: 14; CDR3 protein: CSPNGLSSYNEQFF; CDR3 DNA: TGCAGCCCTAATGGACTCAGCTCCTACAATGAGCAGTTCTTC
V gene: TRBV19; J gene: TRBJ2-7; clone size: NA; D gene: TRBD2; CDR3 length: 16; CDR3 protein: CASSSPMSGAGREQYF; CDR3 DNA: TGTGCCAGTAGTAGCCCCATGTCGGGCGCCGGGAGGGAGCAGTACTTC
V gene: TRBV5-5; J gene: TRBJ2-3; clone size: NA; D gene: NA; CDR3 length: 14; CDR3 protein: CASSLERNTDTQYF; CDR3 DNA: TGTGCCAGCAGCTTGGAAAGGAACACAGATACGCAGTATTTT
V gene: TRBV19; J gene: TRBJ2-5; clone size: NA; D gene: TRBD2; CDR3 length: 12; CDR3 protein: CASGLAGETQYF; CDR3 DNA: TGTGCCAGTGGACTAGCGGGAGAGACCCAGTACTTC
V gene: TRBV29-1; J gene: TRBJ1-2; clone size: NA; D gene: NA; CDR3 length: 13; CDR3 protein: CSARRGSDIGYTF; CDR3 DNA: TGCAGCGCCCGGAGAGGGTCCGACATCGGCTACACCTTC
V gene: TRBV4-1; J gene: TRBJ2-1; clone size: once; D gene: TRBD2; CDR3 length: 16; CDR3 protein: CASSPAGGPRGNEQFF; CDR3 DNA: TGCGCCAGCAGCCCAGCGGGAGGGCCCCGGGGGAATGAGCAGTTCTTC
V gene: TRBV2; J gene: TRBJ1-3; clone size: NA; D gene: NA; CDR3 length: 15; CDR3 protein: CASSVDTLSGNTIYF; CDR3 DNA: TGTGCCAGCAGTGTGGACACTCTCTCCGGAAACACCATATATTTT
V gene: TRBV7-2; J gene: TRBJ2-3; clone size: NA; D gene: NA; CDR3 length: 14; CDR3 protein: CASSTGLLTDTQYF; CDR3 DNA: TGTGCCAGCAGCACGGGACTTCTCACAGATACGCAGTATTTT
V gene: TRBV4-2; J gene: TRBJ1-5; clone size: NA; D gene: NA; CDR3 length: 17; CDR3 protein: CASSQVSLGGKNQPQHF; CDR3 DNA: TGTGCCAGCAGCCAAGTGTCCTTGGGGGGCAAGAATCAGCCCCAGCATTTT
V gene: TRBV9; J gene: TRBJ1-1; clone size: NA; D gene: NA; CDR3 length: 13; CDR3 protein: CASSASLRTEAFF; CDR3 DNA: TGTGCCAGCAGCGCCAGCTTGCGCACTGAAGCTTTCTTT
V gene: TRBV20-1; J gene: TRBJ1-2; clone size: NA; D gene: NA; CDR3 length: 10; CDR3 protein: CSGQGYGYTF; CDR3 DNA: TGCAGTGGGCAGGGCTATGGCTACACCTTC
V gene: TRBV9; J gene: TRBJ1-1; clone size: once; D gene: NA; CDR3 length: 14; CDR3 protein: CASSPRTENTEAFF; CDR3 DNA: TGTGCCAGCAGCCCCAGGACGGAGAACACTGAAGCTTTCTTT
V gene: TRBV2; J gene: TRBJ2-5; clone size: few; D gene: NA; CDR3 length: 10; CDR3 protein: CASSEETQYF; CDR3 DNA: TGTGCCAGCAGTGAAGAGACCCAGTACTTC
V gene: TRBV10-3; J gene: TRBJ2-2; clone size: NA; D gene: TRBD2; CDR3 length: 14; CDR3 protein: CAISEGLGDRELFF; CDR3 DNA: TGTGCCATCAGTGAGGGACTAGGCGACCGGGAGCTGTTTTTT
V gene: TRBV12-5; J gene: TRBJ1-5; clone size: NA; D gene: NA; CDR3 length: 14; CDR3 protein: CASGLGTGVRPQHF; CDR3 DNA: TGTGCTAGTGGTTTGGGTACGGGGGTGAGGCCCCAGCATTTT
V gene: TRBV6-5; J gene: TRBJ1-5; clone size: NA; D gene: NA; CDR3 length: 13; CDR3 protein: CASSYSKNQPQHF; CDR3 DNA: TGTGCCAGCAGTTACTCGAAAAATCAGCCCCAGCATTTT
V gene: TRBV4-1; J gene: TRBJ1-5; clone size: NA; D gene: NA; CDR3 length: 18; CDR3 protein: CASSQDQVSIGGDQPQHF; CDR3 DNA: TGCGCCAGCAGCCAAGATCAGGTTAGTATAGGAGGCGATCAGCCCCAGCATTTT
V gene: TRBV30; J gene: TRBJ1-5; clone size: NA; D gene: NA; CDR3 length: 13; CDR3 protein: CAWSEEGGQPQHF; CDR3 DNA: TGTGCCTGGAGTGAGGAGGGGGGTCAGCCCCAGCATTTT
V gene: TRBV9; J gene: TRBJ1-1; clone size: once; D gene: NA; CDR3 length: 13; CDR3 protein: CASSVGLDTEAFF; CDR3 DNA: TGTGCCAGCAGCGTAGGGTTGGACACTGAAGCTTTCTTT
V gene: TRBV18; J gene: TRBJ1-3; clone size: NA; D gene: NA; CDR3 length: 17; CDR3 protein: CASSPQDFWSSGNTIYF; CDR3 DNA: TGTGCCAGCTCACCCCAAGACTTCTGGAGCTCTGGAAACACCATATATTTT
V gene: TRBV28; J gene: TRBJ1-1; clone size: NA; D gene: TRBD1; CDR3 length: 14; CDR3 protein: CASSLWQGGPEAFF; CDR3 DNA: TGTGCCAGCAGTTTATGGCAGGGGGGGCCTGAAGCTTTCTTT
V gene: TRBV2; J gene: TRBJ1-5; clone size: NA; D gene: NA; CDR3 length: 14; CDR3 protein: CASSHLTGDQPQHF; CDR3 DNA: TGTGCCAGCAGCCATTTGACAGGAGATCAGCCCCAGCATTTT
V gene: TRBV7-9; J gene: TRBJ2-3; clone size: NA; D gene: NA; CDR3 length: 18; CDR3 protein: CASSLLFEGPLSTDTQYF; CDR3 DNA: TGTGCCAGCAGCTTACTGTTTGAAGGCCCTCTTAGCACAGATACGCAGTATTTT
V gene: TRBV6-1; J gene: TRBJ1-5; clone size: NA; D gene: NA; CDR3 length: 14; CDR3 protein: CASSAEISNQPQHF; CDR3 DNA: TGTGCCAGCAGTGCAGAAATAAGCAATCAGCCCCAGCATTTT
V gene: TRBV28; J gene: TRBJ2-5; clone size: NA; D gene: TRBD1; CDR3 length: 14; CDR3 protein: CASSLRGQQETQYF; CDR3 DNA: TGTGCCAGCAGTTTAAGGGGACAGCAAGAGACCCAGTACTTC
V gene: TRBV7-2; J gene: TRBJ2-7; clone size: once; D gene: NA; CDR3 length: 14; CDR3 protein: CATATGSGPYEQYF; CDR3 DNA: TGTGCCACAGCAACGGGGTCAGGGCCGTACGAGCAGTACTTC
V gene: TRBV7-2; J gene: TRBJ2-7; clone size: NA; D gene: TRBD2; CDR3 length: 16; CDR3 protein: CASSLGGGRSSYEQYF; CDR3 DNA: TGTGCCAGCAGCTTAGGGGGGGGTCGATCCTCCTACGAGCAGTACTTC
V gene: TRBV5-1; J gene: TRBJ1-1; clone size: NA; D gene: NA; CDR3 length: 12; CDR3 protein: CASSLGQGRAFF; CDR3 DNA: TGCGCCAGCAGCTTGGGGCAGGGCAGAGCTTTCTTT
V gene: TRBV10-1; J gene: TRBJ1-5; clone size: NA; D gene: NA; CDR3 length: 11; CDR3 protein: CASSDSQPQHF; CDR3 DNA: TGCGCCAGCAGTGACAGTCAGCCCCAGCATTTT
V gene: TRBV11-3; J gene: TRBJ2-7; clone size: NA; D gene: TRBD2; CDR3 length: 16; CDR3 protein: CASGPGTSGRSYEQYF; CDR3 DNA: TGTGCCAGCGGACCCGGGACTAGCGGGAGGTCCTACGAGCAGTACTTC
V gene: TRBV18; J gene: TRBJ2-7; clone size: NA; D gene: NA; CDR3 length: 13; CDR3 protein: CASSAYRDLEQYF; CDR3 DNA: TGTGCCAGCTCAGCTTACCGGGACCTCGAGCAGTACTTC
V gene: TRBV30; J gene: TRBJ1-5; clone size: NA; D gene: NA; CDR3 length: 12; CDR3 protein: CAWSVPGQPQHF; CDR3 DNA: TGTGCCTGGAGTGTACCCGGTCAGCCCCAGCATTTT
V gene: TRBV28; J gene: TRBJ2-7; clone size: once; D gene: TRBD1; CDR3 length: 15; CDR3 protein: CASSPLGQDSYEQYF; CDR3 DNA: TGTGCCAGCAGCCCCCTAGGACAGGACTCCTACGAGCAGTACTTC
V gene: TRBV6-1; J gene: TRBJ1-2; clone size: once; D gene: NA; CDR3 length: 10; CDR3 protein: CASRMYGYTF; CDR3 DNA: TGTGCCAGCAGAATGTATGGCTACACCTTC
V gene: TRBV7-9; J gene: TRBJ2-5; clone size: NA; D gene: NA; CDR3 length: 11; CDR3 protein: CASSARETQYF; CDR3 DNA: TGTGCCAGCAGCGCGAGGGAGACCCAGTACTTC
V gene: TRBV4-2; J gene: TRBJ1-2; clone size: NA; D gene: NA; CDR3 length: 15; CDR3 protein: CASSSNRLDNYGYTF; CDR3 DNA: TGTGCCAGCAGCTCCAACAGGCTTGATAACTATGGCTACACCTTC
V gene: TRBV18; J gene: TRBJ2-1; clone size: NA; D gene: TRBD1; CDR3 length: 16; CDR3 protein: CASSPRTGLKRNEQFF; CDR3 DNA: TGTGCCAGCTCACCTCGGACAGGGCTCAAGCGCAATGAGCAGTTCTTC
V gene: TRBV2; J gene: TRBJ2-7; clone size: NA; D gene: NA; CDR3 length: 15; CDR3 protein: CASREIPSSSYEQYF; CDR3 DNA: TGTGCCAGCAGAGAAATACCGAGCAGCTCCTACGAGCAGTACTTC
V gene: TRBV7-8; J gene: TRBJ2-1; clone size: few; D gene: NA; CDR3 length: 15; CDR3 protein: CASSTLEGSWGEQFF; CDR3 DNA: TGTGCCAGCAGCACCCTTGAGGGCTCTTGGGGTGAGCAGTTCTTC
V gene: TRBV5-3; J gene: TRBJ2-1; clone size: NA; D gene: NA; CDR3 length: 13; CDR3 protein: CARSPLGSNEQFF; CDR3 DNA: TGTGCCAGAAGCCCCCTCGGGAGCAATGAGCAGTTCTTC
V gene: TRBV7-2; J gene: TRBJ1-1; clone size: NA; D gene: NA; CDR3 length: 13; CDR3 protein: CASSRSGNTEAFF; CDR3 DNA: TGTGCCAGCAGCAGATCCGGGAACACTGAAGCTTTCTTT
V gene: TRBV6-5; J gene: TRBJ1-5; clone size: NA; D gene: NA; CDR3 length: 14; CDR3 protein: CASSHSLSNQPQHF; CDR3 DNA: TGTGCCAGCTCACATAGCCTTAGCAATCAGCCCCAGCATTTT
V gene: TRBV7-9; J gene: TRBJ2-3; clone size: few; D gene: TRBD2; CDR3 length: 15; CDR3 protein: CASSSREANTDTQYF; CDR3 DNA: TGTGCCAGCAGTTCCCGGGAGGCTAACACAGATACGCAGTATTTT
V gene: TRBV6-1; J gene: TRBJ1-5; clone size: NA; D gene: NA; CDR3 length: 12; CDR3 protein: CASRGGNQPQHF; CDR3 DNA: TGTGCCAGCCGTGGTGGCAATCAGCCCCAGCATTTT
V gene: TRBV7-3; J gene: TRBJ2-2; clone size: NA; D gene: TRBD2; CDR3 length: 17; CDR3 protein: CASSIESGRANTGELFF; CDR3 DNA: TGTGCCAGCAGCATAGAAAGCGGGAGGGCGAACACCGGGGAGCTGTTTTTT